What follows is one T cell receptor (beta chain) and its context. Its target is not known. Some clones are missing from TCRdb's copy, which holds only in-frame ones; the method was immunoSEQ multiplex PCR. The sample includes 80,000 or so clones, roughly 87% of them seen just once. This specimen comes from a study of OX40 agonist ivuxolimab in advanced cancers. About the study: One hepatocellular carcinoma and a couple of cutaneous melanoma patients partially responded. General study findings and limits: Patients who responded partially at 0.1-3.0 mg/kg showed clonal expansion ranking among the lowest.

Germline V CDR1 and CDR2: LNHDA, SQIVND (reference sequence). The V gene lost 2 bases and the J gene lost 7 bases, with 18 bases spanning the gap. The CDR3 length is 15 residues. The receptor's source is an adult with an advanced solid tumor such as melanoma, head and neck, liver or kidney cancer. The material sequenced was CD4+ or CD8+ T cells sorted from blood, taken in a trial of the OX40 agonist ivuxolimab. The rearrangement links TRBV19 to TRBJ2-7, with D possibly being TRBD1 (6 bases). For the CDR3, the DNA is TGTGCCAGTAGTATATCTCCTGGACAGTCTGGGGAGCAGTACTTC. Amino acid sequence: CASSISPGQSGEQYF.